These 2 T cell receptor beta chains were all obtained from the same sample, sequenced in a study of OX40 agonist ivuxolimab in advanced cancers. Assay: immunoSEQ multiplex PCR; the TCRdb copy retains only in-frame clones and omits some. The profile covers about 77,000 clones, with approximately 87% appearing a single time and 0.45% to 0.7% taken by the ten largest. This material consisted of CD4+ or CD8+ T cells sorted from blood, taken in a trial of the OX40 agonist ivuxolimab. The receptors originated from an adult with an advanced solid tumor such as melanoma, head and neck, liver or kidney cancer.

J is TRBJ1-1 and V is TRBV18; 7 bases match TRBD1. The CDR3 has 15 amino acids. Germline-derived CDR1 and CDR2 are KGHSH and LQKENI. The V gene end was trimmed by 4 bases and the J gene end by 5 bases; junction bases not matched to a gene: 10. For the CDR3, the DNA is TGTGCCAGCTCACGGACAGGAGAGGGCTCTACTGAAGCTTTCTTT. Protein: CASSRTGEGSTEAFF. Full variable domain (outside the CDR3, taken from reference TRBV18 and TRBJ1-1): NAGVMQNPRHLVRRRGQEARLRCSPMKGHSHVYWYRQLPEEGLKFMVYLQKENIIDESGMPKERFSAEFPKEGPSILRIQQVVRGDSAAYFCASSRTGEGSTEAFFGQGTRLTVV.

This chain joins TRBV29-1 and TRBJ1-4; 9 positions match TRBD1. The V gene's germline CDR1 is SQVTM and CDR2 ANQGSEA. This CDR3 is 14 amino acids long. J lost 4 bases, V lost 1 base, and 1 base had no gene match. CDR3 sequence: CSVEGTGDNEKLFF. For the CDR3, the DNA is TGCAGCGTTGAAGGGACAGGGGATAATGAAAAACTGTTTTTT.